This is a list of T cell receptor beta chains from one sample in a study of blood T cells in healthy people across ages. TCRdb reanalysed the 5' RACE reads using MiXCR and keeps one entry per CDR3 protein. In the table there are just under 550,000 distinct CDR3 sequences, less than 25% of which are singletons. A further study also used this sample, focusing on T cells of mothers and their children.

The sample consisted of blood. The receptors originated from a boy aged 10-17 years in good health. Each CDR3 is given with its conserved first and last residue. D genes are given only for firm matches. For some rows the clone size is stated as once, few or many, or as a class when expanded; others skip it.

V	D	J	size	CDR3	DNA
TRBV20-1	-	TRBJ2-3	-	CSARASGGLRDTQYF	TGCAGTGCTAGAGCGTCCGGAGGGTTGAGAGATACGCAGTATTTT
TRBV5-1	TRBD2	TRBJ2-5	few	CASGNSGGTYQETQYF	TGCGCCAGCGGGAATAGCGGGGGGACCTACCAAGAGACCCAGTACTTC
TRBV28	TRBD1	TRBJ2-4	-	CASSIQGNIQYF	TGTGCCAGCAGTATACAGGGGAACATTCAGTACTTC
TRBV20-1	TRBD2	TRBJ2-7	few	CSARWIAGGPGNEQYF	TGCAGTGCTAGGTGGATAGCGGGAGGGCCGGGTAACGAGCAGTACTTC
TRBV6-2/TRBV6-3	-	TRBJ2-6	few	CASSPLTSGANVLTF	TGTGCCAGCAGCCCCTTGACCTCTGGGGCCAACGTCCTGACTTTC
TRBV5-6	-	TRBJ1-4	-	CVSSLGQELGEKLFF	TGTGTCAGCAGCTTGGGGCAAGAACTTGGTGAAAAACTGTTTTTT
TRBV6-5	-	TRBJ2-7	-	CASSPLRYRAGEQYF	TGTGCCAGCAGTCCGCTCCGGTACAGGGCGGGCGAGCAGTACTTC
TRBV4-3	-	TRBJ2-3	few	CASSQDSVSNTDTQYF	TGCGCCAGCAGCCAAGATAGTGTCAGCAACACAGATACGCAGTATTTT
TRBV6-2/TRBV6-3	-	TRBJ2-7	few	CASSYLGRTPYEQYF	TGTGCCAGCAGTTACCTGGGGCGCACTCCTTACGAGCAGTACTTC
TRBV28	-	TRBJ2-5	few	CASSASPVGAQETQYF	TGTGCCAGCAGTGCCTCCCCCGTCGGGGCCCAAGAGACCCAGTACTTC
TRBV4-3	TRBD2	TRBJ2-7	few	CASSQGSSGVSWDEQYF	TGCGCCAGCAGCCAAGGGTCTAGCGGGGTGTCTTGGGACGAGCAGTACTTC
TRBV2	TRBD1	TRBJ2-7	few	CASRPGQSSYEQYF	TGTGCCAGCAGACCGGGACAGTCGTCCTACGAGCAGTACTTC
TRBV20-1	TRBD1	TRBJ2-5	-	CSATQGLALETQYF	TGCAGTGCGACACAGGGGTTAGCGTTGGAGACCCAGTACTTC
TRBV27	-	TRBJ2-1	few	CASSFLDGSYNEQFF	TGTGCCAGCAGTTTTCTGGACGGATCCTACAATGAGCAGTTCTTC
TRBV27	TRBD1	TRBJ2-7	-	CASSPQNAGGRHEQYF	TGTGCCAGCAGTCCCCAGAACGCAGGGGGCAGGCACGAGCAGTACTTC
TRBV28	-	TRBJ1-1	few	CASSLEGVNTEAFF	TGTGCCAGCAGTTTAGAGGGGGTGAACACTGAAGCTTTCTTT
TRBV6-6	-	TRBJ1-5	few	CASSPPLSRNNQPQHF	TGTGCCAGCAGTCCCCCCTTATCACGGAACAATCAGCCCCAGCATTTT
TRBV5-1	TRBD1	TRBJ1-2	once	CASSPPDRNYGYTF	TGCGCCAGCAGCCCGCCGGACAGGAACTATGGCTACACCTTC
TRBV7-3	-	TRBJ2-3	-	CASSLTGLSTDTQYF	TGTGCCAGCAGCTTAACGGGCTTATCCACAGATACGCAGTATTTT
TRBV10-3	-	TRBJ2-7	many	CAISPGETYEQYF	TGTGCCATCAGTCCCGGGGAGACCTACGAGCAGTACTTC
TRBV6-5	-	TRBJ2-2	few	CASSYDWTMAGELFF	TGTGCCAGCAGTTACGACTGGACAATGGCCGGGGAGCTGTTTTTT
TRBV12-3/TRBV12-4	-	TRBJ2-5	few	CASSLGYRLQETQYF	TGTGCCAGCAGTTTAGGTTACAGGCTTCAAGAGACCCAGTACTTC
TRBV20-1	TRBD1	TRBJ1-4	few	CSASPGQDATEKLFF	TGCAGTGCTAGTCCCGGACAGGACGCAACCGAAAAACTGTTTTTT
TRBV4-3	-	TRBJ2-1	few	CASSQRKDRGYNEQFF	TGCGCCAGCAGCCAAAGGAAGGATCGCGGCTACAATGAGCAGTTCTTC
TRBV10-3	-	TRBJ2-5	few	CAISESRPETQYF	TGTGCCATCAGTGAGTCCCGACCGGAGACCCAGTACTTC
TRBV7-8	TRBD1	TRBJ2-5	few	CASSLRTGQGPKETQYF	TGTGCCAGCAGCTTAAGAACGGGACAGGGGCCTAAAGAGACCCAGTACTTC
TRBV7-9	-	TRBJ2-4	-	CASCLGVESQYF	TGTGCCAGCTGCTTAGGGGTTGAATCACAGTACTTC
TRBV19	-	TRBJ2-1	-	CASSIGPWDGDEQFF	TGTGCCAGTAGTATAGGCCCATGGGACGGCGATGAGCAGTTCTTC
TRBV5-4	TRBD2	TRBJ2-7	-	CASSPAGDMYEQYF	TGTGCCAGCAGCCCGGCGGGGGATATGTACGAGCAGTACTTC
TRBV7-9	-	TRBJ2-7	-	CASRQDGYEQYF	TGTGCCAGCAGGCAGGACGGCTACGAGCAGTACTTC
TRBV28	TRBD2	TRBJ2-5	few	CASSYNAGEEGEETQYF	TGTGCCAGCAGTTATAATGCGGGAGAGGAGGGTGAGGAGACCCAGTACTTC